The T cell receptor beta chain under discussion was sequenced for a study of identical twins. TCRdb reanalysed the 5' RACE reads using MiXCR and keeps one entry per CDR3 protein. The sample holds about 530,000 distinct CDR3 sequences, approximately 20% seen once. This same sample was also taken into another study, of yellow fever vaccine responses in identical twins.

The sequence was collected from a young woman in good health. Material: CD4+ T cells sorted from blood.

In nucleotides, the CDR3 is TGTGCCAGCAGCCAAGATCGGACTAGCGGGCGGGAGACCCAGTACTTC. Amino acids: CASSQDRTSGRETQYF. The J gene is TRBJ2-5, the V gene TRBV4-2; 11 bases fit TRBD2. Germline values: CDR1 LGHNA, CDR2 YNFKEQ. The V and J ends lost 0 bases and 5 bases, in that order; junction bases with no gene match: 5. The length of the CDR3 is 16 residues.